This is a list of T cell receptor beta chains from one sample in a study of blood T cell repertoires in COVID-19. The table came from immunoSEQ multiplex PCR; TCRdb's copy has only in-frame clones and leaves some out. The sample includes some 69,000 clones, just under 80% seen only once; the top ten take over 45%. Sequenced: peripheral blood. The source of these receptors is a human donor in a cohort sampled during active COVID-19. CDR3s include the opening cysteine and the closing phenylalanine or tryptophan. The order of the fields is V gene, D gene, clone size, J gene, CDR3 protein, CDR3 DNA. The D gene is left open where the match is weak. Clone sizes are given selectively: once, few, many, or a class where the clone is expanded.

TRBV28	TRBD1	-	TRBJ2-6	CASSLSDRGTGANVLTF	TGTGCCAGCAGTTTATCCGACAGGGGGACTGGGGCCAACGTCCTGACTTTC
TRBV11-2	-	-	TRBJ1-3	CASSLYSGNTIYF	TGTGCCAGCAGCTTATACTCTGGAAACACCATATATTTT
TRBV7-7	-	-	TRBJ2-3	CASSVNRESTDTQYF	TGTGCTAGCAGCGTTAACAGGGAGTCCACAGATACGCAGTATTTT
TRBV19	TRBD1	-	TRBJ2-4	CASRTGGENIQYF	TGTGCCAGTAGAACAGGGGGCGAAAACATTCAGTACTTC
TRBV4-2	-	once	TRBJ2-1	CASSQDPRRNEQFF	TGTGCCAGCAGCCAAGATCCGCGCCGCAATGAGCAGTTCTTC
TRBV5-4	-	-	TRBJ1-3	CASSLAIGQGNTIYF	TGTGCCAGCAGCTTGGCTATTGGACAGGGAAACACCATATATTTT
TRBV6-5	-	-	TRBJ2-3	CASSLLGGGTDTQYF	TGTGCCAGCAGCCTACTAGGAGGAGGCACAGATACGCAGTATTTT
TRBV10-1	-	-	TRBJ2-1	CASSGGPYNEQFF	TGCGCCAGCAGTGGAGGCCCCTACAATGAGCAGTTCTTC
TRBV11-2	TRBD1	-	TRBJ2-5	CASSTQGAKETQYF	TGTGCCAGCAGCACACAGGGGGCAAAGGAGACCCAGTACTTC
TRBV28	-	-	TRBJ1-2	CASNWAYGYTF	TGTGCCAGCAACTGGGCCTATGGCTACACCTTC
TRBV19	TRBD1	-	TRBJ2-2	CASSMTGVTGELFF	TGTGCCAGTAGTATGACAGGGGTCACCGGGGAGCTGTTTTTT
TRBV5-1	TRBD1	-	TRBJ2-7	CASSSGTGYDEQYF	TGCGCCAGCAGTTCCGGGACAGGGTATGACGAGCAGTACTTC
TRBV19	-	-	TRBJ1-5	CASSKGEGFQPQHF	TGTGCCAGTAGTAAGGGGGAGGGGTTTCAGCCCCAGCATTTT
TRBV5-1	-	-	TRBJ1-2	CASSPLVGSANSGYTF	TGCGCCAGCAGCCCTCTGGTCGGGTCGGCTAACTCTGGCTACACCTTC